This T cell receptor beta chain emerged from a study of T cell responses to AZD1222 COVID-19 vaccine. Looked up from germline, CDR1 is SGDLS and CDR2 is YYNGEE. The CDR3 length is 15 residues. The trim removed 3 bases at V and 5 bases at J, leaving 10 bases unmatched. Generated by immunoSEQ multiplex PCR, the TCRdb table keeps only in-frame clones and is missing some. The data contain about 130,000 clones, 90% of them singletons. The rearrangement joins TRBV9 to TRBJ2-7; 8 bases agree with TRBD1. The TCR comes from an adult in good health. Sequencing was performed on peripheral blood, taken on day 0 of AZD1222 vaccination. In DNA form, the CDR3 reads TGTGCCAGCAGCGCCTACGACAGGGGTGAAAACGAGCAGTACTTC. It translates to CASSAYDRGENEQYF.